These 27 T cell receptor beta chains were sequenced from one sample in a study of breast tumors, draining lymph nodes, adjacent tissues. Axillary draining lymph nodes of breast cancer patients supplied the node samples. TCRdb redid the calling of the multiplex PCR reads with MiXCR, one entry per CDR3 protein. The table shows about 80,000 distinct CDR3 sequences, with about 21% occurring only once. Sequencing used axillary lymph node tissue. These receptors all stem from a female donor with breast cancer. Some clones in this sample may be carry-over from other donors' samples.

This clonotype has a count of ten or more. The chain couples TRBV12-3 or TRBV12-4 to TRBJ1-5; no clear D gene. This CDR3 is built from 13 residues. Trimming pared 0 bases from V and 4 bases from J, leaving 4 bases between. Here the CDR3 reads CASSLANNQPQHF. CDR3 in DNA: TGTGCCAGCAGTTTAGCTAATAATCAGCCCCAGCATTTT.

This clonotype was recorded at least ten times. The chain carries TRBV7-2 and TRBJ2-3; D is perhaps TRBD2 (6 bases). The germline V gene encodes CDR1 SGHTA and CDR2 FQGNSA. CDR3 length equals 19 residues. Trimming left V 2 bases short and J 7 bases short, with 28 bases between. CDR3 nucleotide sequence: TGTGCCAGCAGCTTACGGGCGGGACCTCCCCGGCTCCTCCCATATACGCAGTATTTT. This gives the protein CASSLRAGPPRLLPYTQYF.

This clonotype was seen at least ten times. The chain couples TRBV7-9 to TRBJ1-2; D not resolved. Trimming cost V 2 bases and J 4 bases, with 8 bases left between them. The CDR3 is 13 residues long. Germline CDR1 SEHNR, CDR2 FQNEAQ (reference sequence). Here the CDR3 DNA reads TGTGCCAGCAGCTTAACTCTGGGCTATGGCTACACCTTC. Its translation: CASSLTLGYGYTF. Drawing the rest from reference TRBV7-9 and TRBJ1-2, the complete variable domain is DTGVSQNPRHKITKRGQNVTFRCDPISEHNRLYWYRQTLGQGPEFLTYFQNEAQLEKSRLLSDRFSAERPKGSFSTLEIQRTEQGDSAMYLCASSLTLGYGYTFGSGTRLTVV.

This clonotype was found many times. The chain joins TRBV2 to TRBJ2-7; TRBD2 aligns across 8 bases. This CDR3 has 16 amino acids. Germline lookup yields CDR1 SNHLY and CDR2 FYNNEI. Trimming cost V 8 bases and J 0 bases; bases outside gene matches: 12. The CDR3 sequence is CASLRGGQGTSYEQYF. The CDR3 coding sequence is TGTGCCAGCCTCCGGGGGGGGCAGGGGACCTCCTACGAGCAGTACTTC.

This clonotype showed up just once. A much larger clonotype is one base distant, so this may be a read error. No conserved phenylalanine or tryptophan is present at the end of the CDR3, so a read error is the likely explanation. The chain is built from TRBV5-1 and TRBJ1-2; D remains ambiguous. Trimming left V 3 bases short and J 6 bases short, with 12 bases between. This CDR3 comprises 13 residues. The germline V gene has CDR1 SGHRS and CDR2 YFSETQ. The CDR3 nucleotides read TGCGCCAGCAGCTACGGGGTACCGGATGGCTACACCTCC. It is translated as CASSYGVPDGYTS.

The sample holds many counts of this clonotype. The chain couples TRBV4-3 to TRBJ2-2, with 12 bases identical to TRBD2. CDR3 length: 17 residues. CDR1 and CDR2 from the germline V gene are LGHNA and YSLEER. The V segment lost 0 bases and the J segment 4 bases; nucleotides outside the gene matches: 3. The CDR3 coding sequence is TGCGCCAGCAGCCAAGATCTGGGACTAGCGGGCACCGGGGAGCTGTTTTTT. Protein sequence: CASSQDLGLAGTGELFF.

Comment on this clonotype: With a much larger clone just one base away, this may be a read error. The J gene is TRBJ1-4, the V gene TRBV19; 8 bases are a match to TRBD1. The germline CDR1 and CDR2 sequences are LNHDA and SQIVND (reference sequence). The CDR3 sequence is 17 residues long. With 11 bases clipped from V and 0 bases from J, the junction kept 14 bases outside the gene matches. CDR3 protein: CAAARDRSVSTNEKLFF. The CDR3 DNA reads as TGTGCCGCAGCCCGGGACAGGTCGGTCTCAACTAATGAAAAACTGTTTTTT.

Note on this clonotype: A read error is possible here, since a much larger clone lies one base away. The rearrangement links TRBV2 to TRBJ2-2, with 8 positions matching TRBD2. There are 13 residues in the CDR3. Germline V gives CDR1 SNHLY, CDR2 FYNNEI. The CDR3 coding sequence is TGTGCCAGCCGGGCGGGGGGAGACGGGGAGCTGTCTTTT. It is translated as CASRAGGDGELSF. The complete variable domain, with remaining parts taken from reference TRBV2 and TRBJ2-2, reads EPEVTQTPSHQVTQMGQEVILRCVPISNHLYFYWYRQILGQKVEFLVSFYNNEISEKSEIFDDQFSVERPDGSNFTLKIRSTKLEDSAMYFCASRAGGDGELSFGEGSRLTVL.

This clonotype was seen repeatedly, ten times or more. CDR3 sequence (DNA): TGCAGTGCTCCGACAGACCCAAATGAGCAGTTCTTC. Encoded protein: CSAPTDPNEQFF. The rearrangement joins TRBV20-1 to TRBJ2-1, with D tentatively TRBD1 (5 bases). CDR3 length equals 12 residues. V lost 5 bases and J 7 bases, leaving 12 bases between the germline ends. Germline V CDR1 and CDR2: DFQATT, SNEGSKA (reference sequence).

This clonotype was seen ten or more times. The genes are TRBV3-1 and TRBJ2-1; TRBD2 matches 9 bases. This CDR3 is 15 amino acids long. Germline V lookup: CDR1 LGHDT, CDR2 YNNKEL (reference sequence). Losses at the gene ends were 4 bases for V and 7 bases for J; bases not matched to a gene: 8. Here the CDR3 DNA reads TGTGCCAGCAGCCTCGCGGGAGGGGGAGGGAATGAGCAGTTCTTC. As protein: CASSLAGGGGNEQFF.

The J gene is TRBJ2-3, the V gene TRBV7-3; TRBD2 matches 8 bases. There are 15 residues in the CDR3. From germline, CDR1 is SGHTA and CDR2 FQGTGA. The J segment lost 4 bases and the V segment lost 6 bases, leaving 9 bases of the junction unmatched. The CDR3 loop is CASSHSGSDSDTQYF. The CDR3 nucleotides are TGTGCCAGCAGTCACAGCGGGAGCGACTCAGATACGCAGTATTTT.

This clonotype was counted ten times or more. The chain has TRBV12-3 or TRBV12-4 and TRBJ2-7, with D perhaps matching TRBD2 (6 bases). The CDR3 covers 13 residues. V was cut by 6 bases and J by 2 bases, with 11 bases left in between. This CDR3 is CASRRDGTYEQYF. CDR3 nucleotides: TGTGCCAGCAGGCGGGACGGAACCTACGAGCAGTACTTC.

This clonotype has ten or more counts. The chain combines TRBV2 with TRBJ2-3; 11 nucleotides match TRBD1. This CDR3 contains 14 residues. The germline CDR1 and CDR2 sequences are SNHLY and FYNNEI. J was trimmed by 4 bases and V by 4 bases; bases with no gene match: 1. The CDR3 nucleotides are TGTGCCAGCAGTGCGGACAGGGGGCCAGATACGCAGTATTTT. The encoded protein is CASSADRGPDTQYF.

This clonotype was counted many times. The chain links TRBV5-1 to TRBJ2-7; a weak D match, TRBD2 (5 bases). Germline values: CDR1 SGHRS, CDR2 YFSETQ. V was shortened by 4 bases and J by 6 bases, with 14 bases between the two germline ends. This CDR3 has 13 residues. CDR3 DNA sequence: TGCGCCAGCAGCCCGGCGGGCTTGACCGAGCAGTACTTC. This gives the protein CASSPAGLTEQYF.

The sample holds many counts of this clonotype. This chain connects TRBV5-1 to TRBJ1-3; no reliable D call. Germline V gene lookup returns CDR1 SGHRS and CDR2 YFSETQ. CDR3 size: 15 residues. The germline V and J ends were trimmed by 4 bases and 0 bases, with 11 bases remaining between them. CDR3 sequence (DNA): TGCGCCAGCAGCCAGGACTCCTACTCTGGAAACACCATATATTTT. It is translated as CASSQDSYSGNTIYF.

This clonotype has a count of ten or more. The genes are TRBV12-3 or TRBV12-4 and TRBJ2-1; 9 bases fit TRBD1. With V trimmed by 5 bases and J by 4 bases, 6 bases remained unmatched. This CDR3 contains 15 residues. The CDR3 sequence is CASSPPGQGYNEQFF. CDR3 coding DNA: TGTGCCAGCAGTCCTCCGGGACAGGGTTACAATGAGCAGTTCTTC.

With respect to this clonotype: A much bigger clone sits one base away, suggesting this may be a read error. The chain couples TRBV20-1 to TRBJ2-7, with a possible D match to TRBD1 (6 bases). The CDR3 sequence is 14 residues long. The germline CDR1 and CDR2 sequences are DFQATT and SNEGSKA (reference sequence). The CDR3 DNA is TGCAGTGCTGGAGATTCAGGGGATTACTACGAGCAGTACTTC. Residues: CSAGDSGDYYEQYF.

The table lists this clonotype with many counts. V and J are TRBV6-1 and TRBJ2-1; the match to TRBD1 covers 7 bases. The trim removed 8 bases at V and 3 bases at J, leaving 10 bases unmatched. Germline CDR1 and CDR2: MNHNS and SASEGT. The CDR3 runs 15 residues. This chain's CDR3 is CASQHGQDFYNEQFF. The CDR3 DNA reads as TGTGCCAGCCAGCACGGACAGGACTTCTACAATGAGCAGTTCTTC.

There are many counts of this clonotype. V usage is TRBV4-3 and J usage is TRBJ2-3; unclear D gene. Trimming took off 1 base at V and 1 base at J, with 3 bases between the two ends. This CDR3 contains 13 residues. Germline V lookup: CDR1 LGHNA, CDR2 YSLEER. The CDR3 sequence: CASSQGRTDTQYF. CDR3 coding DNA: TGCGCCAGCAGCCAAGGCCGCACAGATACGCAGTATTTT.

This clonotype was found many times. CDR3 sequence (DNA): TGTGCCATCAGTGAGTCTATGGGGGACACCGGGGAGCTGTTTTTT. Its protein product is CAISESMGDTGELFF. This chain uses TRBV10-3 with TRBJ2-2, with D perhaps matching TRBD1 or TRBD2 (5 bases each). Germline CDR1 is ENHRY and CDR2 is SYGVKD. V lost 0 bases, J lost 3 bases, and 8 bases lay in between. The CDR3 contains 15 residues.

This clonotype showed up many times. CDR3 in amino acids: CASSGQGGKEKLFF. The CDR3 DNA follows: TGTGCCAGCAGTGGGCAGGGTGGAAAGGAAAAACTGTTTTTT. The chain recombines TRBV2 with TRBJ1-4; D might be TRBD1 (5 bases). The germline V gene encodes CDR1 SNHLY and CDR2 FYNNEI. This CDR3 comprises 14 residues. V lost 4 bases and J 8 bases, leaving 14 bases between the germline ends.

This clonotype occurred many times. This chain uses TRBV15 with TRBJ1-2, with 9 nucleotides matching TRBD1. The germline CDR1 and CDR2 sequences are LNHNV and YYDKDF (reference sequence). V was pared by 3 bases and J by 7 bases, with 9 bases of the junction left unmatched. The CDR3 is 15 amino acids. The DNA of the CDR3 is TGTGCCACCAGCAGGGGACAGGGCCCCCTATCTGGCTACACCTTC. Translated, it gives CATSRGQGPLSGYTF.

This clonotype was picked up many times. The chain has TRBV5-1 and TRBJ2-7; no firm D call. V lost 2 bases to trimming and J lost 1 base, with 10 bases between them. Germline values: CDR1 SGHRS, CDR2 YFSETQ. This CDR3 region has 14 residues. The CDR3 is CASSLTALSYEQYF. The CDR3 region has the DNA TGCGCCAGCAGCTTAACAGCCCTATCCTACGAGCAGTACTTC.

This clonotype has a count of ten or more. This chain joins TRBV12-3 or TRBV12-4 and TRBJ2-1; D unclear. The germline V and J ends were trimmed by 4 bases and 5 bases, with 6 bases remaining between them. The CDR3 length is 12 residues. CDR3 nucleotides: TGTGCCAGCAGTTGGACGAACAATGAGCAGTTCTTC. Protein: CASSWTNNEQFF.

This clonotype was seen many times. The V call is TRBV20-1, the J call TRBJ2-3; 8 bases match TRBD1. CDR3 length: 17 amino acids. CDR1 is DFQATT, CDR2 SNEGSKA, per germline (reference sequence). Trimming cost V 2 bases and J 2 bases; bases outside gene matches: 12. The CDR3: CSARSQKGQGLTDTQYF. In nucleotides, the CDR3 is TGCAGTGCTAGATCCCAGAAAGGACAGGGCCTCACAGATACGCAGTATTTT.

V gene TRBV18 combines with J gene TRBJ2-5; TRBD2 aligns across 10 bases. Germline CDR1 KGHSH, CDR2 LQKENI. This CDR3 has 14 residues. J was trimmed by 4 bases and V by 5 bases; bases with no gene match: 4. CDR3 bases: TGTGCCAGCTCAAGACTAGCGGGTATAGAGACCCAGTACTTC. This codes for CASSRLAGIETQYF. The variable domain in full, completed from reference TRBV18 and TRBJ2-5, reads NAGVMQNPRHLVRRRGQEARLRCSPMKGHSHVYWYRQLPEEGLKFMVYLQKENIIDESGMPKERFSAEFPKEGPSILRIQQVVRGDSAAYFCASSRLAGIETQYFGPGTRLLVL.

This clonotype was counted many times. In DNA form, the CDR3 reads TGTGCCAGCAGCTTGAACCAGAGAAATGAGCAGTTCTTC. Protein product: CASSLNQRNEQFF. The genes are TRBV11-3 and TRBJ2-1, with D unclear. The CDR3 has 13 amino acids. In germline, CDR1 is SGHNT, CDR2 YENEEA. The V end was cut by 3 bases, the J end by 7 bases, with 10 bases between.